Each of the 18 T cell receptor beta chains below was sequenced from the same sample in a study of blood T cell repertoires in COVID-19. TCRdb's copy holds only in-frame clones and misses some; the assay was immunoSEQ multiplex PCR. The sample includes more than 14,000 clones, 85% to 95% of them seen just once. The sequencing input was peripheral blood. All receptors derive from a human donor with active COVID-19. The donor label of this sample is uncertain.

This chain joins TRBV5-5 and TRBJ2-5, with D possibly matching TRBD2 (5 bases). With 1 base removed from V and 4 bases from J, the gap between germline ends came to 8 bases. The CDR3 sequence is 13 residues long. Germline CDR1 SGHKS, CDR2 YYEKEE (reference sequence). The CDR3 loop reads CASSLTGVETQYF. The DNA of the CDR3 is TGTGCCAGCAGCTTGACCGGGGTAGAGACCCAGTACTTC.

The J gene is TRBJ2-1, the V gene TRBV5-1; D gene uncertain. The CDR3 has 15 amino acids. Trimming stripped 0 bases from V and 1 base from J, with 8 bases between. Germline CDR1 reads SGHRS; CDR2 reads YFSETQ. DNA of the CDR3: TGCGCCAGCAGCTTGGGCGGCGTTTCCTACAATGAGCAGTTCTTC. Its protein is CASSLGGVSYNEQFF.

The sample holds one count of this clone. The chain joins TRBV9 to TRBJ2-7, with 9 bases lining up with TRBD1. The CDR3 runs to 15 residues. V lost 2 bases to trimming and J lost 0 bases; unmatched junction nucleotides: 3. Per germline, CDR1 SGDLS and CDR2 YYNGEE. For the CDR3, the DNA is TGTGCCAGCAGCGTGGGGACAGGGTTCTCCTACGAGCAGTACTTC. The encoded protein is CASSVGTGFSYEQYF. Full variable domain (outside the CDR3, taken from reference TRBV9 and TRBJ2-7): DSGVTQTPKHLITATGQRVTLRCSPRSGDLSVYWYQQSLDQGLQFLIQYYNGEERAKGNILERFSAQQFPDLHSELNLSSLELGDSALYFCASSVGTGFSYEQYFGPGTRLTVT.

On this clone itself: The junction departs from germline at one end; a sequencing error may be responsible. The J gene is TRBJ2-1, the V gene TRBV7-7, with TRBD1 matching 7 bases. This CDR3 comprises 14 residues. Germline lookup yields CDR1 SSHAT and CDR2 FNYEAQ (reference sequence). The CDR3 coding sequence is TGTGCTAGCAGCCCGACAGGGTCGTTCAATGAGCAGTTCTTC. Amino acid sequence: CASSPTGSFNEQFF.

V and J are TRBV3-1 (or the pseudogene TRBV3-2) and TRBJ2-5, with a tentative D call TRBD2 (6 bases). Per germline, CDR1 LGHDT and CDR2 YNNKEL (reference sequence). V was shortened by 6 bases and J by 0 bases, with 11 bases between the two germline ends. The CDR3 is 14 residues long. CDR3 bases: TGTGCCAGCAGAGAGCTAGCGAACCAAGAGACCCAGTACTTC. It yields the protein CASRELANQETQYF.

This rearrangement joins TRBV6-5 to TRBJ1-4, with D uncertain. The germline V gene has CDR1 MNHEY and CDR2 SVGAGI. V was cut by 8 bases and J by 3 bases, with 10 bases left in between. This CDR3 comprises 13 residues. CDR3 protein: CASLRRANEKLFF. Here the CDR3 DNA reads TGTGCCAGCCTACGTCGTGCTAATGAAAAACTGTTTTTT.

The rearrangement links TRBV6-2 or TRBV6-3 to TRBJ2-5, with TRBD1 matching over 12 bases. The V gene's germline CDR1 is MNHEY and CDR2 SVGEGT. The junction had 14 bases not matched to a gene; V was cut back by 10 bases and J by 5 bases. This CDR3 contains 16 residues. The CDR3 region is CATSSGQGAFLETQYF. The CDR3 DNA reads TGTGCCACCAGCTCGGGACAGGGGGCGTTTTTGGAGACCCAGTACTTC.

This rearrangement joins TRBV5-1 to TRBJ2-1; the match to TRBD2 covers 9 bases. Germline values: CDR1 SGHRS, CDR2 YFSETQ. V was pared by 2 bases and J by 5 bases, with 8 bases of the junction left unmatched. The CDR3 has 16 residues. CDR3 DNA: TGCGCCAGCAGCTTAGGCGGGAGGGCCCTCGACAATGAGCAGTTCTTC. This sequence encodes CASSLGGRALDNEQFF. The whole variable domain, filled in from reference TRBV5-1 and TRBJ2-1, reads KAGVTQTPRYLIKTRGQQVTLSCSPISGHRSVSWYQQTPGQGLQFLFEYFSETQRNKGNFPGRFSGRQFSNSRSEMNVSTLELGDSALYLCASSLGGRALDNEQFFGPGTRLTVL.

V and J are TRBV7-2 and TRBJ2-1; 8 bases align to TRBD2. The CDR3 sequence is 16 residues long. Germline CDR1 is SGHTA and CDR2 is FQGNSA. Trimming cost V 0 bases and J 12 bases; bases outside gene matches: 13. DNA for the CDR3: TGTGCCAGCAGCTTAGCTTCGGGACTAGGGGAGGAAGGGCAGTTCTTC. It specifies CASSLASGLGEEGQFF.

The J gene is TRBJ1-5, the V gene TRBV19; weak D call: TRBD1 (5 bases). This CDR3 region has 15 residues. CDR1 and CDR2 from the germline V gene are LNHDA and SQIVND (reference sequence). V shed 0 bases and J shed 8 bases, with 14 bases lying between them. CDR3 residues: CASSIDSQGRKPQHF. The CDR3 bases are TGTGCCAGTAGTATAGATTCCCAGGGTAGGAAGCCCCAGCATTTT.

This chain joins TRBV10-2 and TRBJ1-1; D possibly corresponds to TRBD1 (6 bases). The CDR3 totals 14 residues. Per germline, CDR1 WSHSY and CDR2 SAAADI. V shed 7 bases and J shed 5 bases, with 17 bases lying between them. The CDR3 sequence: CASKSQGRGTEAFF. CDR3 DNA sequence: TGCGCCAGCAAGTCCCAGGGGCGCGGGACTGAAGCTTTCTTT.

The chain has TRBV2 and TRBJ2-3; D gene uncertain. The CDR3 has 16 amino acids. CDR1 and CDR2 (germline): SNHLY, FYNNEI. V lost 5 bases to trimming and J lost 5 bases, with 20 bases between them. CDR3 DNA sequence: TGTGCCAGCAGTCAAGGGCAGGTTCCCATTCAAGATACGCAGTATTTT. This codes for CASSQGQVPIQDTQYF.

The rearrangement joins TRBV4-2 to TRBJ2-1; TRBD2 matches 15 bases. Germline V gene lookup returns CDR1 LGHNA and CDR2 YNFKEQ. Trimming at V came to 1 base and at J to 7 bases, leaving 5 bases not matched to a gene. The CDR3 spans 17 residues. This CDR3 is CASSQGTSGRAGNEQFF. The CDR3 nucleotides are TGTGCCAGCAGCCAAGGGACTAGCGGGAGGGCCGGTAATGAGCAGTTCTTC.

The V and J genes are TRBV10-2 and TRBJ1-1, with D maybe TRBD1 (6 bases). The CDR3 extends over 13 amino acids. Per germline, CDR1 WSHSY and CDR2 SAAADI. Trimming shortened V by 6 bases and J by 4 bases, and 12 bases separated the two germline ends. CDR3 loop: CASRARGGTEAFF. The CDR3 coding sequence is TGCGCCAGCAGAGCCAGGGGCGGCACTGAAGCTTTCTTT.

This sequence joins TRBV19 and TRBJ2-2; D is possibly TRBD1 (6 bases). The CDR3 length is 15 residues. V lost 4 bases, J lost 4 bases, and 13 bases lay in between. Looked up from germline, CDR1 is LNHDA and CDR2 is SQIVND (reference sequence). The CDR3 sequence is CASSTRDTRTGELFF. CDR3 in DNA: TGTGCCAGTAGTACCAGGGACACCCGCACCGGGGAGCTGTTTTTT.

This chain connects TRBV5-1 to TRBJ2-5, with 7 positions matching TRBD1. J was trimmed by 4 bases and V by 2 bases; bases with no gene match: 5. CDR1 is SGHRS, CDR2 YFSETQ, per germline. This CDR3 comprises 14 residues. CDR3 DNA: TGCGCCAGCAGCTTAGACAGGGTGGGAGAGACCCAGTACTTC. Residues: CASSLDRVGETQYF.

The chain couples TRBV6-4 to TRBJ2-2; D remains unclear. This CDR3 has 13 amino acids. Trimming stripped 0 bases from V and 7 bases from J, with 6 bases between. Germline CDR1 is MRHNA and CDR2 is SNTAGT. As DNA, the CDR3 is TGTGCCAGCAGTGACTCCCGAGGCGGGGAGCTGTTTTTT. Translated: CASSDSRGGELFF.

The J gene is TRBJ1-3, the V gene TRBV18; a possible D gene is TRBD1 (6 bases). There are 17 residues in the CDR3. V lost 2 bases, J lost 1 base, and 15 bases lay in between. The germline gives CDR1 KGHSH, CDR2 LQKENI. This CDR3 is CASSPKGVQGSGNTIYF. The CDR3 coding sequence is TGTGCCAGCTCACCAAAGGGTGTACAGGGTTCTGGAAACACCATATATTTT.